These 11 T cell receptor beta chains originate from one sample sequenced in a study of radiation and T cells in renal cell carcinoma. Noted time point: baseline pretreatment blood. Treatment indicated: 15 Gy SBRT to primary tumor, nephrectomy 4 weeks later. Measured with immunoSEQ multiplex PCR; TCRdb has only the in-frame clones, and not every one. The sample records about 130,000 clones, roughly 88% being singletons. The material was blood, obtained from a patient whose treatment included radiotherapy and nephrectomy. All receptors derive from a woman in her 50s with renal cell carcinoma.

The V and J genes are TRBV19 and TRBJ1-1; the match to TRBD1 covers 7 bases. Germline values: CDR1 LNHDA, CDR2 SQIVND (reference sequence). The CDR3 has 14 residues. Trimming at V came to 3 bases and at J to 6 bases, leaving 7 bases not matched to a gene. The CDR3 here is CASSITGEGAEAFF. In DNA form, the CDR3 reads TGTGCCAGTAGTATTACAGGGGAAGGGGCTGAAGCTTTCTTT. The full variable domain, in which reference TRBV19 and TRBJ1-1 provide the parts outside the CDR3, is DGGITQSPKYLFRKEGQNVTLSCEQNLNHDAMYWYRQDPGQGLRLIYYSQIVNDFQKGDIAEGYSVSREKKESFPLTVTSAQKNPTAFYLCASSITGEGAEAFFGQGTRLTVV.

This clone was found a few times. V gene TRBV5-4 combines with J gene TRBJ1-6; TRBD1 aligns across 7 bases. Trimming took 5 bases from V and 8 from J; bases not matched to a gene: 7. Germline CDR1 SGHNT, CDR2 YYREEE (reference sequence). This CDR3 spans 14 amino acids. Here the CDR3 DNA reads TGTGCCAGCAGACTGACAGGGAAGGATTCACCCCTCCACTTT. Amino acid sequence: CASRLTGKDSPLHF.

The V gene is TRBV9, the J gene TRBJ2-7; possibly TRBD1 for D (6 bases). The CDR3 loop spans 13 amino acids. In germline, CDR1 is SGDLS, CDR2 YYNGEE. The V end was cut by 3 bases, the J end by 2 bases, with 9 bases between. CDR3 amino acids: CASSARGAYEQYF. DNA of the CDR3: TGTGCCAGCAGCGCCAGGGGCGCCTACGAGCAGTACTTC. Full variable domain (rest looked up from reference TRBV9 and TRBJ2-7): DSGVTQTPKHLITATGQRVTLRCSPRSGDLSVYWYQQSLDQGLQFLIQYYNGEERAKGNILERFSAQQFPDLHSELNLSSLELGDSALYFCASSARGAYEQYFGPGTRLTVT.

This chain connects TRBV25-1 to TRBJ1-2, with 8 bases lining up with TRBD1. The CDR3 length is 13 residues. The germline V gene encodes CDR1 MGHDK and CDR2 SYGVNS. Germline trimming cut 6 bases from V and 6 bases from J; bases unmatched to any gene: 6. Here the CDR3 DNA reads TGTGCCAGCAGGCAGACAGGGGATCATGGCTACACCTTC. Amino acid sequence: CASRQTGDHGYTF.

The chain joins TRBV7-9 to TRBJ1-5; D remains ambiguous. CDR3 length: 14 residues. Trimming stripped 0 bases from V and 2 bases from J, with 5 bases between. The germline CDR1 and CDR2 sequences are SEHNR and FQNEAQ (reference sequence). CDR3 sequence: CASSLASGNQPQHF. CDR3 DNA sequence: TGTGCCAGCAGCTTAGCCTCTGGCAATCAGCCCCAGCATTTT.

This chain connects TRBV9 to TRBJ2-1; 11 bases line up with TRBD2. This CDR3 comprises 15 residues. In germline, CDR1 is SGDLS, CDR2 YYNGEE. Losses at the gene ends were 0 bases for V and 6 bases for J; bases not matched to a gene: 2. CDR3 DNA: TGTGCCAGCAGCGTAGTGACTAGCGGGGCCAATGAGCAGTTCTTC. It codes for CASSVVTSGANEQFF.

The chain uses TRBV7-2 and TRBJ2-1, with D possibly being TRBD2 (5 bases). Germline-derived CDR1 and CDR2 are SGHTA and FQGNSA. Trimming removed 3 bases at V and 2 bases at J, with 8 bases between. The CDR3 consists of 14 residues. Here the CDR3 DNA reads TGTGCCAGCAGCTTGGACTTCGCCTACAATGAGCAGTTCTTC. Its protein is CASSLDFAYNEQFF.

CDR3 protein: CASSQDIPSSYNSPLHF. CDR3 nucleotides: TGCGCCAGCAGCCAGGACATCCCGAGCTCCTATAATTCACCCCTCCACTTT. The chain links TRBV4-1 to TRBJ1-6, with D tentatively TRBD1 (5 bases). The CDR3 loop spans 17 amino acids. Per germline, CDR1 MGHRA and CDR2 YSYEKL. The V and J ends lost 3 bases and 0 bases respectively, with 12 bases between them.

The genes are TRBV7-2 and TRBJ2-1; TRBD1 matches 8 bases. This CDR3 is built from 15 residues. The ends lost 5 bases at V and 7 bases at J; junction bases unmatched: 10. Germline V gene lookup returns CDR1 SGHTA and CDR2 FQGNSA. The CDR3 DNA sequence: TGTGCCAGCAGCCTCGGACAGGGAATGAAGAATGAGCAGTTCTTC. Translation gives CASSLGQGMKNEQFF.

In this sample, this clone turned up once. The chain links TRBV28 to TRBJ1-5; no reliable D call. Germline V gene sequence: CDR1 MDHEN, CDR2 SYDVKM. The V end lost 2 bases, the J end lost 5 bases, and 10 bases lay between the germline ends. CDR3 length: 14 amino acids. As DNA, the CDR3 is TGTGCCAGCAGTTTACCTGCGGGCTATCAGCCCCAGCATTTT. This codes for CASSLPAGYQPQHF.

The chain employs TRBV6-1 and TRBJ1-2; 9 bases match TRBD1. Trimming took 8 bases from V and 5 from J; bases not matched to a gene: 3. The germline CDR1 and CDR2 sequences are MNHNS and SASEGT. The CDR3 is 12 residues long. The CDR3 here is CASGDRGYGYTF. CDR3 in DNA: TGTGCCAGCGGAGACAGGGGGTATGGCTACACCTTC.